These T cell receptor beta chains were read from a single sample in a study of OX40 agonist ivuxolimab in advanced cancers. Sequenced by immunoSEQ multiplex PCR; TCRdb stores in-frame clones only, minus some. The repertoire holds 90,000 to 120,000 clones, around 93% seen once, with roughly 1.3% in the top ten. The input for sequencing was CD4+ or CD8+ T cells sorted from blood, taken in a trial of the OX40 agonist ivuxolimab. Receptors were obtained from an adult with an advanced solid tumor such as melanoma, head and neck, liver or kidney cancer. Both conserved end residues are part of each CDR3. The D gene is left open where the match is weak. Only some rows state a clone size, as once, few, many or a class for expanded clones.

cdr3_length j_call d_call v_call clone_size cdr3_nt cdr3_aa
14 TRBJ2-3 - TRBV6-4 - TGTGCCAGCAGTCGGGCAGGATGGGGAGATACGCAGTATTTT CASSRAGWGDTQYF
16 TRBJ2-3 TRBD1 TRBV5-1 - TGCGCCAGCAGCTTGAACCTGGGACAGGGCACAGATACGCAGTATTTT CASSLNLGQGTDTQYF
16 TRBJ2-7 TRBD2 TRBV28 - TGTGCCAGCAGCCGAGAAACTAGCGGGAGGGCCAACGAGCAGTACTTC CASSRETSGRANEQYF
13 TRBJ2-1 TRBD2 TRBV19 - TGTGCCAGCCGAAGCGGGAGCCTCAATGAGCAGTTCTTC CASRSGSLNEQFF
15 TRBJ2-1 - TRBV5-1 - TGCGCCAGCAGCTTGGGGGGCTCGGGAGACAATGAGCAGTTCTTC CASSLGGSGDNEQFF
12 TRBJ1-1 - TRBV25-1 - TGTGCCAGCAGTGGGCAAGCTTTTGAAGCTTTCTTT CASSGQAFEAFF
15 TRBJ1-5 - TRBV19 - TGTGCCAGTACAGAGGGGAGTAGAAGCAATCAGCCCCAGCATTTT CASTEGSRSNQPQHF
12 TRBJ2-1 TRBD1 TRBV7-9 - TGTGCCAGCAGCCCAGGGGGCCATGAGCAGTTCTTC CASSPGGHEQFF
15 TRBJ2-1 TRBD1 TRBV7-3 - TGTGCCAGCAGCCACGGACAGGGAAGATACAATGAGCAGTTCTTC CASSHGQGRYNEQFF
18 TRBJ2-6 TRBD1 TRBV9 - TGTGCCAGCAGCGTAGTCGGACAGGGGAACCCTGGGGCCAACGTCCTGACTTTC CASSVVGQGNPGANVLTF
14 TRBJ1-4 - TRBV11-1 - TGTGCCAGCAGCGACGACAGGAGGAATGAAAAACTGTTTTTT CASSDDRRNEKLFF
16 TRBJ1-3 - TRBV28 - TGTGCCAGCACCCCCGGGGGTTCCCCCAGGGAAAACACCATATATTTT CASTPGGSPRENTIYF
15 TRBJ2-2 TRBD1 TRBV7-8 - TGTGCCAGCAGCTTAGGGACAGGGCTTGGCGGGGAGCTGTTTTTT CASSLGTGLGGELFF
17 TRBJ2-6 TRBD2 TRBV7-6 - TGTGCCAGCAGCTTTAGCGGGAGGAACTCTGGGGCCAACGTCCTGACTTTC CASSFSGRNSGANVLTF
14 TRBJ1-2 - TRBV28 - TGTGCCAGCAGCCGAGGGCCCGTCGGCTATGGCTACACCTTC CASSRGPVGYGYTF
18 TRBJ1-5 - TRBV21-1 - TGTGCCAGCAGCAAAGCGCGTAACAAGGAATATAGCAATCAGCCCCAGCATTTT CASSKARNKEYSNQPQHF
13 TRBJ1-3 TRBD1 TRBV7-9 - TGTGCCAGCAGCTTCCAGGGGGAGGACACCATATATTTT CASSFQGEDTIYF
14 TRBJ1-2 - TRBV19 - TGTGCCAGTAGTATAAACCTTAGCAACTATGGCTACACCTTC CASSINLSNYGYTF
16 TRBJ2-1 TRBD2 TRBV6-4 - TGTGCCAGCAGTGACGGGACTACAAGCTCCTACAATGAGCAGTTCTTC CASSDGTTSSYNEQFF
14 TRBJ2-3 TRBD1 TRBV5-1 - TGCGCCAGCAGCTTGGGGGACAGGGGAGATACGCAGTATTTT CASSLGDRGDTQYF
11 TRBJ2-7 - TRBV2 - TGTGCCGAAGACAGCGGCTACGAGCAGTACTTC CAEDSGYEQYF
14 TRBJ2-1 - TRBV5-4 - TGTGCCAGCAGCTTGAAATGGGATGACAATGAGCAGTTCTTC CASSLKWDDNEQFF
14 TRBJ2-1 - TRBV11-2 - TGTGCCAGCAGCTTAGGCCCAGAATACAATGAGCAGTTCTTC CASSLGPEYNEQFF
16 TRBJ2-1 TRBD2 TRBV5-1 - TGCGCCAGCAGCTTGGCTAGCGGGAGTTTAATACGAGAGCAGTTCTTC CASSLASGSLIREQFF
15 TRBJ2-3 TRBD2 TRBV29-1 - TGCAGCGTTGTCTCGTCTAGCGGGAGCACAGATACGCAGTATTTT CSVVSSSGSTDTQYF
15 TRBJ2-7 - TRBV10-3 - TGTGCCATCACCGCTACTAGCCGGAGCTCCTACGAGCAGTACTTC CAITATSRSSYEQYF
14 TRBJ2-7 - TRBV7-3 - TGTGCCAGCAGCTTAAACGGGAGAAGTGGGGAGCAGTACTTC CASSLNGRSGEQYF
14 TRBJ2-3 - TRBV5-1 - TGCGCCAGCAGCTTGACAGGTTTCACAGATACGCAGTATTTT CASSLTGFTDTQYF
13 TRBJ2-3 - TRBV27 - TGTGCCAGCAGTTTATGGGGCACAGATACGCAGTATTTT CASSLWGTDTQYF
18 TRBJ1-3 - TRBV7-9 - TGTGCCAGCAGCCAGCCGGGAACCTCCATACCATCTGGAAACACCATATATTTT CASSQPGTSIPSGNTIYF
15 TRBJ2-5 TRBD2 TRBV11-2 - TGTGCCAGCAGCTTAGGCCCCGGGGGGGAGGGGACCCAGTACTTC CASSLGPGGEGTQYF
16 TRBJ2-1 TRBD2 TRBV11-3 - TGTGCCAGCAGCTCCCTGGCGGCTAGCGGTTACAATGAGCAGTTCTTC CASSSLAASGYNEQFF
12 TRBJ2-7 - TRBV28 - TGTGCCAGCAGACAGGATACCTACGAGCAGTACTTC CASRQDTYEQYF
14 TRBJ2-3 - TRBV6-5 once TGTGCCAGCAGAACGGGACTCTCCACAGATACGCAGTATTTT CASRTGLSTDTQYF
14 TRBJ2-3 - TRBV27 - TGTGCCAGCAGTTTGGGTGTCAGCACAGATACGCAGTATTTT CASSLGVSTDTQYF
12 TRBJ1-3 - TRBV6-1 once TGTGCCAGTACAGGGTCTGGAAACACCATATATTTT CASTGSGNTIYF
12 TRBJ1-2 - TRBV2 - TGTGCCAGCAACGCAGGGAACTATGGCTACACCTTC CASNAGNYGYTF
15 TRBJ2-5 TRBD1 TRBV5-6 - TGTGCCAGCAGCCCTTCGACAGGGGCCAAAGAGACCCAGTACTTC CASSPSTGAKETQYF
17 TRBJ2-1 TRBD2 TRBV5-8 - TGTGCCAGCAGCTTGACTAGCGGGAGTGTCTCCTACAATGAGCAGTTCTTC CASSLTSGSVSYNEQFF
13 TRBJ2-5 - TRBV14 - TGTGCCAGCAGCCAAGCGACTCTCGGGACCCAGTACTTC CASSQATLGTQYF
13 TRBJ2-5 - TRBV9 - TGTGCCAGCAGCGTAGCTATACGAGAGACCCAGTACTTC CASSVAIRETQYF
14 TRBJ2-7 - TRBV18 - TGTGCCAGCTCTCCTTCGACAGGACGCTACGAGCAGTACTTC CASSPSTGRYEQYF
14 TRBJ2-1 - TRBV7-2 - TGTGCCAGCAGCCCAGGAGGGAGTCGCAATGAGCAGTTCTTC CASSPGGSRNEQFF
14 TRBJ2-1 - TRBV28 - TGTGCCAGCAGTTCTACTCACGGGTCCCATGAGCAGTTCTTC CASSSTHGSHEQFF
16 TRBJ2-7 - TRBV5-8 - TGTGCCAGCAGCTTGGCCTTGGACTACCAGACCTACGAGCAGTACTTC CASSLALDYQTYEQYF
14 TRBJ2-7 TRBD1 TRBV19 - TGTGCCAGTAGTATTCAGGGGGCGAGGCACGAGCAGTACTTC CASSIQGARHEQYF
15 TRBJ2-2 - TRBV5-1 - TGCGCCAGCAGCTTAGACACCTCGAACACCGGGGAGCTGTTTTTT CASSLDTSNTGELFF
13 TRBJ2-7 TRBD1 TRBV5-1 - TGCGCCAGCAGCCGGGACAGGGGGCTTATTCGGTACTTC CASSRDRGLIRYF
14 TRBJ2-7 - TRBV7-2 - TGTGCCAGCAGCTTAGCTGGGGGAATCTACGAGCAGTACTTC CASSLAGGIYEQYF
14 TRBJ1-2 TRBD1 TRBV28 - TGTGCCAGCAGTTCGACAGGGGTAAACTATGGCTACACCTTC CASSSTGVNYGYTF
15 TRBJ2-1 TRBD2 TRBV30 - TGTGCCTGGAGTCAGGTGACTAGCGGGACCGATGAGCAGTTCTTC CAWSQVTSGTDEQFF
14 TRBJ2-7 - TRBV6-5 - TGTGCCAGCAGTCCCGGGACATTCTCCTACGAGCAGTACTTC CASSPGTFSYEQYF
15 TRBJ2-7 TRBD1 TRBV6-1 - TGTGCCAGCATGAACCGGGACAGAAGCCCCTACGAGCAGTACTTC CASMNRDRSPYEQYF
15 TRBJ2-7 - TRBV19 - TGTGCCAGTAGTATCCTTCCAGGGAGTTCCTACGAGCAGTACTTC CASSILPGSSYEQYF
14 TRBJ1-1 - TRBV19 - TGTGCCAGTAGTATTCTCGGCAGTGGCACTGAAGCTTTCTTT CASSILGSGTEAFF
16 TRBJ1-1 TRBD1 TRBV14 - TGTGCCAGCAGCCCATCTTCGGACAGGGTCGACACTGAAGCTTTCTTT CASSPSSDRVDTEAFF
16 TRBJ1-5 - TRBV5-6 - TGTGCCAGCAGCTTGGCTTTAGGGCGGAACAATCAGCCCCAGCATTTT CASSLALGRNNQPQHF
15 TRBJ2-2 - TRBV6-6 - TGTGCCAGCAGTTACTCTTCACGGGGGATCGGGGAGCTGTTTTTT CASSYSSRGIGELFF
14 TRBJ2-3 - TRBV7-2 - TGTGCCAGCAGCTTAGTCGCGGGATGGGATACGCAGTATTTT CASSLVAGWDTQYF
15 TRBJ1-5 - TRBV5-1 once TGCGCCAGCAGCTTTGGCAGTTATAGCAATCAGCCCCAGCATTTT CASSFGSYSNQPQHF